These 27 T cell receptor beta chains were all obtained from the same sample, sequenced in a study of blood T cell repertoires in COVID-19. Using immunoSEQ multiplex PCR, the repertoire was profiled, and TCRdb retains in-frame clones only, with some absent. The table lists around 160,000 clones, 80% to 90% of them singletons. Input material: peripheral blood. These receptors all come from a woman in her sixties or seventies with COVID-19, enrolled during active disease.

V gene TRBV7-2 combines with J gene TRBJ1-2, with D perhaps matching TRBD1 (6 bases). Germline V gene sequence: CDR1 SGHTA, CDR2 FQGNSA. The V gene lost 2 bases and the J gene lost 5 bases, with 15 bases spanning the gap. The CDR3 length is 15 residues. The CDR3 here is CASSLMPGDLYGYTF. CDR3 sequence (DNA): TGTGCCAGCAGCTTAATGCCAGGGGACCTTTATGGCTACACCTTC.

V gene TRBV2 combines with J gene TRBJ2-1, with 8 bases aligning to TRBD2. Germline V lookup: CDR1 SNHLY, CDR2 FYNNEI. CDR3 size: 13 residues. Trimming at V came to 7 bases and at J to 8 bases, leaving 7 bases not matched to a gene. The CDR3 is CASTTGGPDEQFF. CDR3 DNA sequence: TGTGCCAGCACGACGGGGGGGCCGGATGAGCAGTTCTTC.

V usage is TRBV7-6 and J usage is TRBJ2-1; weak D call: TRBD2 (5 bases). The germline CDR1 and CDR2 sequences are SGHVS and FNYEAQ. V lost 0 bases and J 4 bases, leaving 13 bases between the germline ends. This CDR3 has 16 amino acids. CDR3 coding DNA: TGTGCCAGCAGCTTAGCGTCAGCCGGGGATTACAATGAGCAGTTCTTC. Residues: CASSLASAGDYNEQFF.

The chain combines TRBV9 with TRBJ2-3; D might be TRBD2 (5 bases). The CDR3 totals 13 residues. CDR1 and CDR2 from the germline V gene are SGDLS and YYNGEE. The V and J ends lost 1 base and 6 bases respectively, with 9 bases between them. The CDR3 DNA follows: TGTGCCAGCAGCGTAACTAGTGCGGATACGCAGTATTTT. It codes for CASSVTSADTQYF.

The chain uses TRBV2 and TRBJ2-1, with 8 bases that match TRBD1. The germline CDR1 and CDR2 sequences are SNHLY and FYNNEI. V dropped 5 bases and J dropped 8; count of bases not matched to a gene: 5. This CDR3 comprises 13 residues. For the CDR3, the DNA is TGTGCCAGCAGTCCGACAGGGGTCGATGAGCAGTTCTTC. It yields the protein CASSPTGVDEQFF.

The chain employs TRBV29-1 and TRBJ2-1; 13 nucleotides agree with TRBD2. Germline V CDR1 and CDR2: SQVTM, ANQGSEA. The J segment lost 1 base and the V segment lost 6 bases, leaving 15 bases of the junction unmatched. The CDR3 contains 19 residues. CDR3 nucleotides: TGCAGCGTCGCTGGACTAGCGGGGGACAGAGATTTTTCCTACAATGAGCAGTTCTTC. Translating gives CSVAGLAGDRDFSYNEQFF.

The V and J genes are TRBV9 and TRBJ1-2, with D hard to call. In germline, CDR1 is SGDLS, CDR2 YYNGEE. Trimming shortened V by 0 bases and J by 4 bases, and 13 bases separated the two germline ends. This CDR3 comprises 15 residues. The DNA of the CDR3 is TGTGCCAGCAGCGTAGCCTTCGGGGAGGTCTATGGCTACACCTTC. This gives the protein CASSVAFGEVYGYTF.

CDR3 coding DNA: TGTGCCAGCAGCCGGGACAGGGTTATCGGAAACACCATATATTTT. It codes for CASSRDRVIGNTIYF. The chain has TRBV2 and TRBJ1-3; 9 nucleotides agree with TRBD1. The CDR3 has 15 amino acids. The V segment lost 6 bases and the J segment 4 bases; nucleotides outside the gene matches: 7. Germline loops: CDR1 SNHLY, CDR2 FYNNEI. The full variable domain, its missing parts supplied by reference TRBV2 and TRBJ1-3, is EPEVTQTPSHQVTQMGQEVILRCVPISNHLYFYWYRQILGQKVEFLVSFYNNEISEKSEIFDDQFSVERPDGSNFTLKIRSTKLEDSAMYFCASSRDRVIGNTIYFGEGSWLTVV.

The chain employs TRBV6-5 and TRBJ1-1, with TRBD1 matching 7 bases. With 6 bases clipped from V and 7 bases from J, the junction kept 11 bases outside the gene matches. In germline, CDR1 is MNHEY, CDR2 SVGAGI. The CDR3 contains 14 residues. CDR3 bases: TGTGCCAGCAGAAATACCAGGGGGTATGGTGAAGCTTTCTTT. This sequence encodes CASRNTRGYGEAFF.

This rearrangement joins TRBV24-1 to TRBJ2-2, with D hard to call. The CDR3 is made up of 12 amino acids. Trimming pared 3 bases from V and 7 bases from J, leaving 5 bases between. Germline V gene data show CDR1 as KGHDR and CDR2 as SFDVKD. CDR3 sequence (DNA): TGTGCCACCAGTGATAGCCTCGGGGAGCTGTTTTTT. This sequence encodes CATSDSLGELFF.

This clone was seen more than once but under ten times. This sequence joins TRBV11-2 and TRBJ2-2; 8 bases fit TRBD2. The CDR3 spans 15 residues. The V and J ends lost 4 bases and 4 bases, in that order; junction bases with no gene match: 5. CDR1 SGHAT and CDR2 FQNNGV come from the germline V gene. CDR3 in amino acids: CASSWTSLGTGELFF. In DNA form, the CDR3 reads TGTGCCAGCAGCTGGACTAGCCTGGGCACCGGGGAGCTGTTTTTT.

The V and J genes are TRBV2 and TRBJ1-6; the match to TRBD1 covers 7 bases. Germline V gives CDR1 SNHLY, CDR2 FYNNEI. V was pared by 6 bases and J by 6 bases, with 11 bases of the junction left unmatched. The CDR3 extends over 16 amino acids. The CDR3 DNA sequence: TGTGCCAGCAGCCGACAGGGCCCCTCTATTAATTCACCCCTCCACTTT. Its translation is CASSRQGPSINSPLHF. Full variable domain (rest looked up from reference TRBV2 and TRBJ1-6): EPEVTQTPSHQVTQMGQEVILRCVPISNHLYFYWYRQILGQKVEFLVSFYNNEISEKSEIFDDQFSVERPDGSNFTLKIRSTKLEDSAMYFCASSRQGPSINSPLHFGNGTRLTVT.

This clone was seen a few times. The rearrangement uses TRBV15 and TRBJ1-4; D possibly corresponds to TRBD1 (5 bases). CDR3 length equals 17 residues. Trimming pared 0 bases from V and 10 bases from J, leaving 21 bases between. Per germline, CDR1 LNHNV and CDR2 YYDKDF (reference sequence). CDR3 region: CATSREGNQGGLGKLFF. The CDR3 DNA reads TGTGCCACCAGCAGAGAGGGAAACCAGGGAGGTCTTGGAAAACTGTTTTTT.

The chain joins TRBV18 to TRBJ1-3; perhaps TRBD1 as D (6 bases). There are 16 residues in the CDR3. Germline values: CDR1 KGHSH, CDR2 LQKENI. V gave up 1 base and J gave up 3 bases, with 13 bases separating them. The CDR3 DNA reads TGTGCCAGCTCACCACGACAGGTGGCAGATGGAAACACCATATATTTT. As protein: CASSPRQVADGNTIYF.

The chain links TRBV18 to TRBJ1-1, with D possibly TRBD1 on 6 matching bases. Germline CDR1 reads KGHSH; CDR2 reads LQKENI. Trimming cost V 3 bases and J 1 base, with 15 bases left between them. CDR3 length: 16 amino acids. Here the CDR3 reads CASSPNEKQGNTEAFF. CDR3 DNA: TGTGCCAGCTCACCCAATGAAAAACAGGGGAACACTGAAGCTTTCTTT.

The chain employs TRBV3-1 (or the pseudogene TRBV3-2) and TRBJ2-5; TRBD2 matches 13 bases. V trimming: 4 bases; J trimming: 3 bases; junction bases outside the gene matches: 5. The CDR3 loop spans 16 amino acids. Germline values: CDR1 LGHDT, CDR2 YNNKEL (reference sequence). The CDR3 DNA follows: TGTGCCAGCAGCCCAACTAGCGGGGGGGCCGAAGAGACCCAGTACTTC. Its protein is CASSPTSGGAEETQYF.

The CDR3: CAISESKGQVSGNTIYF. In DNA form, the CDR3 reads TGTGCCATCAGTGAGTCAAAGGGACAGGTCTCTGGAAACACCATATATTTT. The chain joins TRBV10-3 to TRBJ1-3, with 8 bases aligning to TRBD1. Per the germline V gene, CDR1 is ENHRY and CDR2 is SYGVKD. V dropped 0 bases and J dropped 0; count of bases not matched to a gene: 4. CDR3 length: 17 residues.

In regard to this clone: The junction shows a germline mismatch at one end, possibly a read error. The CDR3 reads CASSQGTGGGYNEQFF. The CDR3, as DNA: TGCGCCAGCAGTCAAGGAACAGGGGGCGGCTACAATGAGCAGTTCTTC. V and J are TRBV4-1 and TRBJ2-1; 9 nucleotides match TRBD1. Germline V gene data show CDR1 as MGHRA and CDR2 as YSYEKL. The CDR3 has 16 residues.

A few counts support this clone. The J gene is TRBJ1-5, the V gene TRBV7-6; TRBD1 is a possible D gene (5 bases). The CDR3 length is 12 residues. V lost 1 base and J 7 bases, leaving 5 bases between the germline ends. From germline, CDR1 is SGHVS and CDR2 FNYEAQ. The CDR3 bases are TGTGCCAGCAGCTTAGAGGGGCAGCCCCAGCATTTT. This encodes CASSLEGQPQHF.

The CDR3 bases are TGTGCCACCAGCAAGAGCACGCTAGCCTCCTACGAGCAGTACTTC. Translated, it gives CATSKSTLASYEQYF. The chain uses TRBV15 and TRBJ2-7; perhaps TRBD2 as D (5 bases). The germline V and J ends were trimmed by 4 bases and 0 bases, with 13 bases remaining between them. Germline CDR1 is LNHNV and CDR2 is YYDKDF (reference sequence). This CDR3 comprises 15 residues.

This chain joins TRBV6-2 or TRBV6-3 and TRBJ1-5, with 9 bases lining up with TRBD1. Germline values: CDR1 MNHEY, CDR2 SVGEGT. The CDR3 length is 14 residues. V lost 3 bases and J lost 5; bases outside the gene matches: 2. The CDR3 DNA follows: TGTGCCAGCAGTTATCGGGACAGGGATCAGCCCCAGCATTTT. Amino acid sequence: CASSYRDRDQPQHF.

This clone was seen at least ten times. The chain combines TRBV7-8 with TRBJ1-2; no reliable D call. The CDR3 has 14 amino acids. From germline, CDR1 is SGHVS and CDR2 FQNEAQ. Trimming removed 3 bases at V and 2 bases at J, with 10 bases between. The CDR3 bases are TGTGCCAGCAGCTTGAGGACTTCCAACTATGGCTACACCTTC. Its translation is CASSLRTSNYGYTF. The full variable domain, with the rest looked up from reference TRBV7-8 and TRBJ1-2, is GAGVSQSPRYKVAKRGQDVALRCDPISGHVSLFWYQQALGQGPEFLTYFQNEAQLDKSGLPSDRFFAERPEGSVSTLKIQRTQQEDSAVYLCASSLRTSNYGYTFGSGTRLTVV.

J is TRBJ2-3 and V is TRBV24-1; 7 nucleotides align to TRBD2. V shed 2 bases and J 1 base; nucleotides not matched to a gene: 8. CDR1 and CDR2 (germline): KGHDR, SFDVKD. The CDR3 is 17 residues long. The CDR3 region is CATSDSFQRGGTDTQYF. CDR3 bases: TGTGCCACCAGTGATTCCTTCCAGCGGGGAGGCACAGATACGCAGTATTTT.

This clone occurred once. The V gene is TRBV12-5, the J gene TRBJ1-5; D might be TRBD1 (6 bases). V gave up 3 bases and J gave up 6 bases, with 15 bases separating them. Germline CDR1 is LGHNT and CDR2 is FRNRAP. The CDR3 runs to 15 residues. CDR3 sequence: CASGLARGGTQPQHF. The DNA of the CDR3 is TGTGCTAGTGGTTTAGCCCGAGGGGGAACTCAGCCCCAGCATTTT.

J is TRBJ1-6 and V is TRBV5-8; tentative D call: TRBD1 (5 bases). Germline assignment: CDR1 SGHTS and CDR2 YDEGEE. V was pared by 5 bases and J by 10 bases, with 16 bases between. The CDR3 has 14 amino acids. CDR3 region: CASRPGLRRSPLHF. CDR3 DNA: TGTGCCAGCAGGCCGGGACTCCGACGCTCACCCCTCCACTTT.

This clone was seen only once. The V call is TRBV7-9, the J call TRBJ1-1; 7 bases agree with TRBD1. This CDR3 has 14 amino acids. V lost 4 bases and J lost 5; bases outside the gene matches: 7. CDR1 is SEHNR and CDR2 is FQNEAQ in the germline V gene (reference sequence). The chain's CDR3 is CASSYRGGSTEAFF. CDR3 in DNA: TGTGCCAGCAGCTACAGGGGTGGTAGTACTGAAGCTTTCTTT.

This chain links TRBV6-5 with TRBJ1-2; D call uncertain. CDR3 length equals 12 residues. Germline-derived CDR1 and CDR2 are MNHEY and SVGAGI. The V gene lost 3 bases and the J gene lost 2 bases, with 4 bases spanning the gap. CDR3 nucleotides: TGTGCCAGCAGTTATAGAAACTATGGCTACACCTTC. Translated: CASSYRNYGYTF.